This T cell receptor (beta chain) is drawn from a study of T cell responses to AZD1222 COVID-19 vaccine. Study-wide points: In a largely white British group with more females than males, clonal diversity was possibly underestimated. In the spike-specific TCR repertoire, nearly half reportedly target unmutated variant regions. At study baseline, merely several AZD1222 recipients were seropositive. Repertoires were collected only later (after the peak T cell response had occurred).

Only in-frame clones appear in the TCRdb table, and some are missing; sequencing was by immunoSEQ multiplex PCR. The sample contains 150,000 to 190,000 clones, 87% of which appear only once. Germline loops: CDR1 SGDLS, CDR2 YYNGEE. The CDR3 runs 15 residues. V dropped 0 bases and J dropped 0 bases, with 7 bases sitting between them. On this clone itself: The target antigen is unknown.

The sequencing used peripheral blood, collected 28 days after the second AZD1222 dose. The V call is TRBV9, the J call TRBJ1-3; the D is unclear. This sequence originates from an adult who received the AZD1222 COVID-19 vaccine. DNA for the CDR3: TGTGCCAGCAGCGTAGGACGGTTCTCTGGAAACACCATATATTTT. Protein product: CASSVGRFSGNTIYF.